This T cell receptor (beta chain) was identified during a study of shared clonotypes between healthy human individuals (dated by TCRdb to 2019 to 2021). Study-wide context: Two women and a few men aged 18 to 49 years were included in the cohort. Per donor, three plates each were used for CD4 naive and CD4 memory, two for CD8 naive, and one for CD8 memory. Blood TCR repertoires of a handful of healthy adults were deeply sequenced to estimate repertoire size and the extent of clonotype sharing between individuals. Libraries were prepared and TCR repertoires were sequenced by different laboratories using diverse techniques, in order to increase sequencing depth and limit assay-specific biases. Between about 0.85 and 9.5 billion PBMCs per donor were obtained by leukapheresis. What the work shows at the level of the full study, not this receptor alone: Estimated clonotype richness was generally larger for naive than for memory subsets. The genetic and exposure-history diversity represented was limited by the small number of donors. Sampling was restricted to blood, and TCR repertoires in tissue are likely to differ from TCR repertoires in blood. Across a few donors, around 5.4% of naive CD4, around 3.5% of naive CD8, under 2.5% of memory CD4, and 0.4% to 0.45% of memory CD8 clonotypes were shared. Pairwise subsampling indicated that sequencing depth was expected to affect the degree of clonotype sharing among donors. Higher generation probabilities were observed for clonotypes shared by all four sorted-subset donors than for non-shared clonotypes. Incomplete sequencing was indicated by rarefaction of sorted-subset datasets, despite the large sequencing depth.

Including cysteine and phenylalanine, the CDR3 has 16 amino acids. CDR3 DNA is the only sequence kept; it has 48 bases, read in frame from the first base. Per the germline V gene (reference sequence), LNHNV is the CDR1 and YYDKDF is the CDR2. Compared with germline, V lacks 4 bases and J lacks 0 bases; bases without a gene match: 5. The donors were healthy, HIV-negative adults with no recently reported acute infections or vaccinations. All donors were Caucasian adults living in Nashville, Tennessee, USA. CD4+ T cells were enriched by magnetic negative selection, after which naive cells were positively selected on CD45RA and the negative fraction was taken as the memory subset. After blood collection by leukapheresis, PBMCs were isolated using Ficoll-Histopaque density gradient centrifugation and then cryopreserved in the vapor phase of liquid nitrogen. Purity and quantity of every magnetically sorted T cell population were checked by analytical flow cytometry. From each sorted fraction, genomic DNA was isolated and quantified by UV absorbance on a Nanodrop 2000c.

Remarks on this clone: The target of this receptor is not known. There are no base qualities to consult, and no much larger clone falls within one base.

TCR CDR3 regions were amplified from genomic DNA by multiplex PCR using the deep immunoSEQ assay. For each cell subset, the extracted genomic DNA was distributed evenly across all wells of several immunoSEQ 96-well plates, and each plate served as one replicate. For sorted subsets, roughly 0.2 ug genomic DNA, equal to about 30,000 T cell genomes, was loaded into each replicate PCR. Purified libraries were quantified with a Qubit 3.0 fluorometer, sized on a Bioanalyzer 2100, and re-quantified with the KAPA Library Quantification kit. Every immunoSEQ 96-well plate was sequenced on a dedicated single-read 150-cycle Illumina NextSeq 550 flow cell. In the authors' own workflow: The immunoSEQ output contained only junctional sequences without quality scores, so filtering could not match that applied to full-length reads. Sequences were annotated with PyIR, a Python wrapper for IgBLAST v1.9, using IMGT germline references to assign V/J genes and CDR3. Reads were filtered out if the reads had weak V/J assignments (E-value above 1e-6), no CDR3, stop codons, out-of-frame junctions, or ambiguous translated residues. A V3J clonotype was defined by an identical inferred V gene, J gene, and CDR3 amino acid sequence. The percentage overlap between two repertoires was calculated by dividing the number of shared unique clonotypes by the size of the smaller repertoire. Richness of each repertoire was evaluated using RTK rarefaction, the Chao1 estimator, and Recon v2.1 estimates of unobserved clonotypes. For all TCRbeta clonotypes obtained by the gDNA method from a few donors, generation probabilities were computed with OLGA. Not all clones reach the TCRdb copy of this immuneACCESS table, which keeps in-frame sequences only. Checked studies attribute under half of the gap to unresolved V genes and leave the rest unexplained. V, J and clone size were drawn from that table, and D and trimming were deduced from the DNA. Within this sample are about 510,000 clones, with around 96% of them counted one time only. Of the sample, about 0.054% is held by the ten largest clones.

The receptor was derived from a woman under 40 in good health. Sequenced input: naive CD4+ T cells sorted from blood. The intended sense of this specimen's cell subset or site label: CD45RA+ positively selected. The sequence links TRBV15 to TRBJ2-7, with 11 bases matching TRBD2. CDR3 protein: CATSTSSGGFSYEQYF. The sequence in DNA is TGTGCCACCAGCACATCTAGCGGGGGGTTCTCCTACGAGCAGTACTTC.